The rows below give T cell receptor beta chains drawn from one sample of a study of T cells in Graves' hyperthyroidism and ophthalmopathy. TCRdb reanalysed the multiplex PCR reads using MiXCR and keeps one entry per CDR3 protein. Of 250,000 to 350,000 distinct CDR3 sequences listed, about 20% are singletons. The sequencing sample was made of blood. These receptor sequences come from a man aged 25-40 years with Graves' ophthalmopathy. Both conserved end residues are trimmed from each CDR3. Fields, in order: clone size, J gene, V gene, CDR3 protein. Part of the rows lack a size; the others show once, few, many or a class for expanded clones.

abundance: NA; j_gene: TRBJ2-1; v_gene: TRBV5-1; CDR3aa: ASSFSGSADEQF
abundance: few; j_gene: TRBJ2-7; v_gene: TRBV12-3/TRBV12-4; CDR3aa: ASSLTEIYEQY
abundance: many; j_gene: TRBJ2-7; v_gene: TRBV12-3/TRBV12-4; CDR3aa: ASSFASPPYEQY
abundance: NA; j_gene: TRBJ1-5; v_gene: TRBV7-2; CDR3aa: ASSGDRNQPQH
abundance: many; j_gene: TRBJ2-5; v_gene: TRBV2; CDR3aa: ASSGVRAGGGETQY
abundance: NA; j_gene: TRBJ2-7; v_gene: TRBV4-1; CDR3aa: ASSQERSREDEQY
abundance: few; j_gene: TRBJ2-3; v_gene: TRBV24-1; CDR3aa: ATASGGVADTQY
abundance: few; j_gene: TRBJ2-5; v_gene: TRBV6-1; CDR3aa: ASTGGGAGEETQY
abundance: NA; j_gene: TRBJ1-6; v_gene: TRBV10-1; CDR3aa: ASNPKRDRGLSGGSPLH
abundance: NA; j_gene: TRBJ2-1; v_gene: TRBV10-3; CDR3aa: AIKPGEKVGEQF
abundance: NA; j_gene: TRBJ1-6; v_gene: TRBV6-6; CDR3aa: ASSYWVGTANSPLH
abundance: few; j_gene: TRBJ1-3; v_gene: TRBV3-1; CDR3aa: ASSQAPTSGNTIY
abundance: many; j_gene: TRBJ2-6; v_gene: TRBV5-1; CDR3aa: ASSTFRAGANVLT
abundance: few; j_gene: TRBJ2-1; v_gene: TRBV20-1; CDR3aa: SAMGGTYNEQF
abundance: NA; j_gene: TRBJ1-2; v_gene: TRBV27; CDR3aa: ASSFKANYGYT
abundance: NA; j_gene: TRBJ2-1; v_gene: TRBV12-3/TRBV12-4; CDR3aa: ASSPGLGAGSYNEQF
abundance: few; j_gene: TRBJ1-5; v_gene: TRBV20-1; CDR3aa: SAPGQGGQPQH
abundance: many; j_gene: TRBJ1-3; v_gene: TRBV7-8; CDR3aa: ASSLGLSTGNTIY
abundance: once; j_gene: TRBJ2-5; v_gene: TRBV28; CDR3aa: ASSTGTRETQY
abundance: few; j_gene: TRBJ1-1; v_gene: TRBV29-1; CDR3aa: SVGGGFTEAF
abundance: NA; j_gene: TRBJ1-1; v_gene: TRBV27; CDR3aa: ACHRENEAF
abundance: few; j_gene: TRBJ1-2; v_gene: TRBV5-1; CDR3aa: ASSLAASAYGYT
abundance: NA; j_gene: TRBJ1-2; v_gene: TRBV15; CDR3aa: ATSKSSQGNYGYT
abundance: NA; j_gene: TRBJ2-3; v_gene: TRBV9; CDR3aa: ASSDPSGTTDTQY
abundance: many; j_gene: TRBJ2-7; v_gene: TRBV2; CDR3aa: ASRAGQGFYEQY
abundance: few; j_gene: TRBJ1-3; v_gene: TRBV30; CDR3aa: AWSGTVGNTIY
abundance: few; j_gene: TRBJ1-2; v_gene: TRBV18; CDR3aa: ASSPPGTQGKYT
abundance: few; j_gene: TRBJ2-3; v_gene: TRBV27; CDR3aa: ASSIQGGTDTQY
abundance: few; j_gene: TRBJ2-7; v_gene: TRBV27; CDR3aa: ASGTSVTYEQY
abundance: many; j_gene: TRBJ1-2; v_gene: TRBV11-3; CDR3aa: ASSSTLGGYT
abundance: few; j_gene: TRBJ2-1; v_gene: TRBV20-1; CDR3aa: SATRGESSYNEQF
abundance: NA; j_gene: TRBJ1-5; v_gene: TRBV6-2/TRBV6-3; CDR3aa: ASSKLRSRNQPQH
abundance: few; j_gene: TRBJ2-7; v_gene: TRBV6-1; CDR3aa: ASTGGSSYEQY
abundance: NA; j_gene: TRBJ1-3; v_gene: TRBV6-5; CDR3aa: ASSYSTGRGTIY
abundance: few; j_gene: TRBJ2-7; v_gene: TRBV12-3/TRBV12-4; CDR3aa: ASSSGTGLYEQY
abundance: many; j_gene: TRBJ1-6; v_gene: TRBV27; CDR3aa: ASSLNGQSSTPLH
abundance: NA; j_gene: TRBJ1-3; v_gene: TRBV11-3; CDR3aa: ASSLIRGSGNTIY
abundance: many; j_gene: TRBJ1-2; v_gene: TRBV28; CDR3aa: ASRDRPFEDGYT
abundance: many; j_gene: TRBJ1-2; v_gene: TRBV28; CDR3aa: ASSRAVANYGYT
abundance: many; j_gene: TRBJ1-1; v_gene: TRBV5-6; CDR3aa: ASSFWAALTEAF
abundance: NA; j_gene: TRBJ2-6; v_gene: TRBV28; CDR3aa: ASRTLSGANVLT
abundance: NA; j_gene: TRBJ2-3; v_gene: TRBV6-1; CDR3aa: ASKGAWRTDTQY
abundance: NA; j_gene: TRBJ2-7; v_gene: TRBV20-1; CDR3aa: SAVTGDYEQY
abundance: NA; j_gene: TRBJ1-1; v_gene: TRBV28; CDR3aa: ASSSDRLNTGAF
abundance: few; j_gene: TRBJ1-5; v_gene: TRBV24-1; CDR3aa: AIWDVSNQPQH
abundance: many; j_gene: TRBJ2-7; v_gene: TRBV3-1; CDR3aa: ASSPTGAGKRYEQY
abundance: NA; j_gene: TRBJ2-2; v_gene: TRBV29-1; CDR3aa: SVNRGLNTGELF
abundance: few; j_gene: TRBJ2-1; v_gene: TRBV20-1; CDR3aa: SARQGWSYNEQF
abundance: NA; j_gene: TRBJ1-2; v_gene: TRBV29-1; CDR3aa: SPLPGSADGYT
abundance: NA; j_gene: TRBJ1-5; v_gene: TRBV5-8; CDR3aa: ASSSGQSYSNQPQH
abundance: NA; j_gene: TRBJ1-1; v_gene: TRBV5-5; CDR3aa: ASSYGNMNTEAF
abundance: many; j_gene: TRBJ2-3; v_gene: TRBV5-1; CDR3aa: ASSLRGQGIHTQY